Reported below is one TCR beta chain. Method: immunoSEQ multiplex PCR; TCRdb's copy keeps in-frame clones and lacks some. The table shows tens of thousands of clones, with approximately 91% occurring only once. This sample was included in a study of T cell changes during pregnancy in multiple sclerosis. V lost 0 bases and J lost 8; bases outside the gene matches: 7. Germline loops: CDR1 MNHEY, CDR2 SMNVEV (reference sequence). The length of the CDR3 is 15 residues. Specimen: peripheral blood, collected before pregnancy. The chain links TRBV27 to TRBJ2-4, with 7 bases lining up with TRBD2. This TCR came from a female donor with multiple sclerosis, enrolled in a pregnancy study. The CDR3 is CASSLSRDYLYIQYF. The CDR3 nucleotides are TGTGCCAGCAGTTTATCTAGGGACTACCTTTACATTCAGTACTTC.